This TCR beta chain originates from a study of blood T cell repertoires in COVID-19. Study at large: T cells, B-cell-depleted T cells, or PBMCs supplied cDNA or gDNA.

Trimming took off 5 bases at V and 2 bases at J, with 22 bases between the two ends. The germline gives CDR1 LNHDA, CDR2 SQIVND (reference sequence). The CDR3 consists of 18 residues. In the study's own analysis: Reference gene primer amplification in the assay estimated nucleated cell counts. Profiled with immunoSEQ multiplex PCR; TCRdb holds only in-frame clones, not every one. V and J calls plus clone size are reproduced from that table; the DNA served to infer D and trimming. The sample carries roughly 150,000 clones, 80% recorded once. V usage is TRBV19 and J usage is TRBJ1-5, with a tentative D call TRBD1 (6 bases). Material for sequencing was PBMCs or T cells enriched from blood (not recorded which). This receptor was identified in a woman aged 55-70 years who had recovered from COVID-19. Here the CDR3 DNA reads TGTGCCAGTAGTCGTCGGGGGGCGAACACCGGAGGCAATCAGCCCCAGCATTTT. Protein product: CASSRRGANTGGNQPQHF.